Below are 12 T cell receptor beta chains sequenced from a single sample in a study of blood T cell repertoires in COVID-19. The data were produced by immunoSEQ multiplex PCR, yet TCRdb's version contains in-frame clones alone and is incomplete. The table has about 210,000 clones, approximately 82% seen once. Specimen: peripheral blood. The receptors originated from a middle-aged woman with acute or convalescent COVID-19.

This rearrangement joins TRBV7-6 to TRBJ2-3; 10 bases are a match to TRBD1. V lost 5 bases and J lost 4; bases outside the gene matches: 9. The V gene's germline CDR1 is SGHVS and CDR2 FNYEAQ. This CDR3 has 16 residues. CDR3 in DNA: TGTGCCAGCAGCACCCGACAGGGGGCAGGGTCAGATACGCAGTATTTT. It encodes CASSTRQGAGSDTQYF.

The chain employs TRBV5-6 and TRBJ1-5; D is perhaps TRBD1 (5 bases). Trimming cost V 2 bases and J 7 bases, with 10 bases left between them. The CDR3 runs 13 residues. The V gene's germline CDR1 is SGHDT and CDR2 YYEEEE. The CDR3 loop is CASSFQGGQPQHF. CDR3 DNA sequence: TGTGCCAGCAGCTTTCAGGGTGGGCAGCCCCAGCATTTT.

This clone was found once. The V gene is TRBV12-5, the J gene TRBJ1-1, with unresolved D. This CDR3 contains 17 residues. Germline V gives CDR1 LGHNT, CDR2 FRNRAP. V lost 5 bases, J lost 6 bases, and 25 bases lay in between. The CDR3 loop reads CASGTLVQEWPMAEAFF. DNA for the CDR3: TGTGCTAGTGGTACCCTCGTTCAGGAATGGCCCATGGCTGAAGCTTTCTTT.

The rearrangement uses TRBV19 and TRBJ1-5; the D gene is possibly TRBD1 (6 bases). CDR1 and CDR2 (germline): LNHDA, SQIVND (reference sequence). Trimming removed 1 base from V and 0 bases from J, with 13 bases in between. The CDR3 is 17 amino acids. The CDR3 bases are TGTGCCAGTAGTATAGGTCCAGGGGCCCGTAGCAATCAGCCCCAGCATTTT. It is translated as CASSIGPGARSNQPQHF.

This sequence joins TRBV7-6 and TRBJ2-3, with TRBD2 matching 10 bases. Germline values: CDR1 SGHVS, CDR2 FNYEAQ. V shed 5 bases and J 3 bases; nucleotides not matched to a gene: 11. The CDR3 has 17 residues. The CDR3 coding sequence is TGTGCCAGCAGCCCACCGGGTAGCGGGGGGAGTACAGATACGCAGTATTTT. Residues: CASSPPGSGGSTDTQYF.

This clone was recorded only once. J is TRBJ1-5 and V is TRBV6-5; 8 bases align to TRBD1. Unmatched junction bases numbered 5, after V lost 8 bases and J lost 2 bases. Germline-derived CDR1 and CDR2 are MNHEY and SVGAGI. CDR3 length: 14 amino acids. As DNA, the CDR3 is TGTGCCAGCTCCGACAGGGGAGGCAATCAGCCCCAGCATTTT. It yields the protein CASSDRGGNQPQHF.

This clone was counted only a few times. CDR3 in amino acids: CASSHGGGGIYSPLHF. The CDR3 DNA reads TGTGCCAGCAGCCACGGAGGGGGCGGAATTTATTCACCCCTCCACTTT. The chain joins TRBV7-2 to TRBJ1-6; 7 nucleotides align to TRBD1. CDR3 length: 16 amino acids. The germline gives CDR1 SGHTA, CDR2 FQGNSA. V shed 5 bases and J 8 bases; nucleotides not matched to a gene: 12.

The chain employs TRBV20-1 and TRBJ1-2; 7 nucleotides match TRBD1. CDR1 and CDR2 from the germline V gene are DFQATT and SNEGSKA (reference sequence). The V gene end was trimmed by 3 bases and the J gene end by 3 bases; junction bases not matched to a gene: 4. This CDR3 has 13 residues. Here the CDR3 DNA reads TGCAGTGCTAGTGCCCAGGGGGACTATGGCTACACCTTC. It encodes CSASAQGDYGYTF.

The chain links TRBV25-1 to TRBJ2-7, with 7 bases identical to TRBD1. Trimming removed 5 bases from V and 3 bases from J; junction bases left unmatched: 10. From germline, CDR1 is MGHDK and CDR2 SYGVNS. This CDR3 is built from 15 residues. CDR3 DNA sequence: TGTGCCAGCAGTAGAGTTACAGGGGCTTTCTACGAGCAGTACTTC. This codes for CASSRVTGAFYEQYF.

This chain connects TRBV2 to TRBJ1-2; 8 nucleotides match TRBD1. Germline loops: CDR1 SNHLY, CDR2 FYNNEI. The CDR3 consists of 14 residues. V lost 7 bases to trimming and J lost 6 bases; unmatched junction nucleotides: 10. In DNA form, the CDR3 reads TGTGCCAGCATCCCCGGACAGGGCCACAATGGCTACACCTTC. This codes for CASIPGQGHNGYTF.

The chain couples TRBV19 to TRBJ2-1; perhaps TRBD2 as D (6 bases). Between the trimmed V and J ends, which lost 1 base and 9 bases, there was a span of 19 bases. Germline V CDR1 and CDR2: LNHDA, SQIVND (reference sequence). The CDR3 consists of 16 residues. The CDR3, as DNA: TGTGCCAGTAGTATAGGGGAAGCGGGCCCGAGGGCTGAGCAGTTCTTC. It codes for CASSIGEAGPRAEQFF.

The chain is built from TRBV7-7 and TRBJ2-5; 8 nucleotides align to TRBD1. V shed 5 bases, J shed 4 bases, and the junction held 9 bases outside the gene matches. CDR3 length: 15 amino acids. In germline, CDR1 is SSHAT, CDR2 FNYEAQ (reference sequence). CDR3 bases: TGTGCCAGCAGCACCGGACAGGGTGGGCCAGAGACCCAGTACTTC. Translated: CASSTGQGGPETQYF.